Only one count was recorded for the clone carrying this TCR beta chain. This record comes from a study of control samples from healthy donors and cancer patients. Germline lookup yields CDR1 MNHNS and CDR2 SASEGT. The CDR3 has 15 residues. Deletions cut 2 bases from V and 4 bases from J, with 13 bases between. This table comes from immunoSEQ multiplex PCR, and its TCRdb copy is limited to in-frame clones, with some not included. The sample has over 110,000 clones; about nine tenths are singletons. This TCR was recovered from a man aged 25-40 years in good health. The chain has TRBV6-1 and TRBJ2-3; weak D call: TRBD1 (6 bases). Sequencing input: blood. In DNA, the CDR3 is TGTGCCAGCAGTGAAAGGGGTGGGGGCCCAGATACGCAGTATTTT. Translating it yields CASSERGGGPDTQYF.